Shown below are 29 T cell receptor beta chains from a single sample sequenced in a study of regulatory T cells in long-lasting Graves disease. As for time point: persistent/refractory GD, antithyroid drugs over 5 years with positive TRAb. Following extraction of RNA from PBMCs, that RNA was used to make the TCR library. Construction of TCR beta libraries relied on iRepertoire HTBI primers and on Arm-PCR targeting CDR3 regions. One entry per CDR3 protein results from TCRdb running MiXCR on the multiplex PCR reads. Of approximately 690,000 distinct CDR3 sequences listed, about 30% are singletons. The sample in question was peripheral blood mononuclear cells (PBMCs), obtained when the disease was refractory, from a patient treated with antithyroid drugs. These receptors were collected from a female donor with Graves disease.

The DNA for the CDR3 is TGCGCCAGCAGCTTCAAGACAGTAAACACCATATATTTT. As protein: CASSFKTVNTIYF. This chain links TRBV5-1 with TRBJ1-3; possibly TRBD1 for D (5 bases). In germline, CDR1 is SGHRS, CDR2 YFSETQ. There are 13 residues in the CDR3. V was shortened by 2 bases and J by 6 bases, with 9 bases between the two germline ends.

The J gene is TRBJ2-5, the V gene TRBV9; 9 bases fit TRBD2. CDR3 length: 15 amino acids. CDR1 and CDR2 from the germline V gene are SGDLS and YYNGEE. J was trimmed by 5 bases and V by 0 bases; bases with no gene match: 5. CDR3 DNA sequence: TGTGCCAGCAGCGTAGAAGGTAGCGGGAGTGAGACCCAGTACTTC. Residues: CASSVEGSGSETQYF.

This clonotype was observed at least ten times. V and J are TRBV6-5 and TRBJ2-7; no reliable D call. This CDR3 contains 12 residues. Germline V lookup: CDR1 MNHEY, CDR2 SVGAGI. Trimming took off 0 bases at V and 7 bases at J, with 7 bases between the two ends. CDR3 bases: TGTGCCAGCAGTTACTCCAACGGTGAGCAGTACTTC. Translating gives CASSYSNGEQYF.

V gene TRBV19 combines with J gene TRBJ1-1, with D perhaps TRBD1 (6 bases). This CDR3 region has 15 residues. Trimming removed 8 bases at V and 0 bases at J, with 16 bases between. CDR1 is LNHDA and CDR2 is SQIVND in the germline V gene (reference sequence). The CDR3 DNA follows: TGTGCCAGTTCAAGACAGGACAGCATGAACACTGAAGCTTTCTTT. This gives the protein CASSRQDSMNTEAFF. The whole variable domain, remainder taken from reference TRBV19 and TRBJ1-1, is DGGITQSPKYLFRKEGQNVTLSCEQNLNHDAMYWYRQDPGQGLRLIYYSQIVNDFQKGDIAEGYSVSREKKESFPLTVTSAQKNPTAFYLCASSRQDSMNTEAFFGQGTRLTVV.

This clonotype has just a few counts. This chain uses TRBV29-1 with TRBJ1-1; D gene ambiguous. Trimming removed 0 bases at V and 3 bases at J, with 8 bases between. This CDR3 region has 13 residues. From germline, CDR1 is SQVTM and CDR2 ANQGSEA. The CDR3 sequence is CSVEDRAYTEAFF. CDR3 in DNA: TGCAGCGTTGAAGATCGGGCTTACACTGAAGCTTTCTTT.

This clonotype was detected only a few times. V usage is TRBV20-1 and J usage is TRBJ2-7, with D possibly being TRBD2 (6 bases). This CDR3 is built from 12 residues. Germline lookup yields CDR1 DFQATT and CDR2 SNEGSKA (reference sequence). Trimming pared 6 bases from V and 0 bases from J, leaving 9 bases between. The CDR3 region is CSAPGASYEQYF. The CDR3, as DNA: TGCAGTGCCCCGGGAGCCTCCTACGAGCAGTACTTC.

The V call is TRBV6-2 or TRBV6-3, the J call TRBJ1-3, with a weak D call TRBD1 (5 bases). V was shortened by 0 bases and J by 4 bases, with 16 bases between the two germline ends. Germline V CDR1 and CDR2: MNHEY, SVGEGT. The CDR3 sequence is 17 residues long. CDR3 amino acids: CASSYSRGRTLGNTIYF. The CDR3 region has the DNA TGTGCCAGCAGTTACTCGAGGGGACGTACTCTCGGAAACACCATATATTTT.

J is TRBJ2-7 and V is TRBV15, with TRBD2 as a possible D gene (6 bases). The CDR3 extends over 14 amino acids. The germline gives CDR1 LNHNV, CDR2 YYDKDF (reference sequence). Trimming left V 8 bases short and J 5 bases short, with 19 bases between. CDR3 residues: CATRRDLPDHEQYF. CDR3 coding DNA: TGTGCCACCCGCCGGGACTTGCCCGACCACGAGCAGTACTTC.

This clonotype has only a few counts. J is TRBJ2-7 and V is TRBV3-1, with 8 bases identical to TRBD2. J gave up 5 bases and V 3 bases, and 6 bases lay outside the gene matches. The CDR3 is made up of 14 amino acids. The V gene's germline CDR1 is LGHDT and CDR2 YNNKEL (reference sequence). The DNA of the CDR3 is TGTGCCAGCAGCCATACGGGAGGGAAGAACGAGCAGTACTTC. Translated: CASSHTGGKNEQYF.

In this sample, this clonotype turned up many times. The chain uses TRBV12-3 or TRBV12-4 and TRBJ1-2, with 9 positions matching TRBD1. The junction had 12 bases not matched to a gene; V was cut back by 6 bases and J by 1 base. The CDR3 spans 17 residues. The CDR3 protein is CASSQGQGGIGNYGYTF. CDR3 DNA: TGTGCCAGCAGCCAGGGACAGGGCGGAATTGGTAACTATGGCTACACCTTC.

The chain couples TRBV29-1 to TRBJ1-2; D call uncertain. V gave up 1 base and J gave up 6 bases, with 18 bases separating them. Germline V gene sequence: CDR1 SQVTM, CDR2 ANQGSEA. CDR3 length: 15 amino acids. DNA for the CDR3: TGCAGCGTTGAAGGGCCAGGTGGTCGATCAGATGGCTACACCTTC. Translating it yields CSVEGPGGRSDGYTF. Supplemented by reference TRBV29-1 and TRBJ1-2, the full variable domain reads SAVISQKPSRDICQRGTSLTIQCQVDSQVTMMFWYRQQPGQSLTLIATANQGSEATYESGFVIDKFPISRPNLTFSTLTVSNMSPEDSSIYLCSVEGPGGRSDGYTFGSGTRLTVV.

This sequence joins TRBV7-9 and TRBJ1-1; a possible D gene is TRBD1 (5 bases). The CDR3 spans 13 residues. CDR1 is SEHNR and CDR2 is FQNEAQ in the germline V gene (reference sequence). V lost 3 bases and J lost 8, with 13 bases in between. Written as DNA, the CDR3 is TGTGCCAGCAGCTTCGGCAGGGCGTTGGAAGCTTTCTTT. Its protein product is CASSFGRALEAFF.

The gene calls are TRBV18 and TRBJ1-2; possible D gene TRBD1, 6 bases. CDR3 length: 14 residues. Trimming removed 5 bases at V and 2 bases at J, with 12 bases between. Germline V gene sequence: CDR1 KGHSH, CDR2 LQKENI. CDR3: CASSSSGGNYGYTF. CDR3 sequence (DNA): TGTGCCAGCTCATCCAGCGGGGGCAACTATGGCTACACCTTC.

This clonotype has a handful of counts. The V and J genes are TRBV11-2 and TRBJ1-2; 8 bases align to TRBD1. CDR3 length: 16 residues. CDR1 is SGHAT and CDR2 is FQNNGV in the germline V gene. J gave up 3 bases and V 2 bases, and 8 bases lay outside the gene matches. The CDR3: CASSLTTQGAHYGYTF. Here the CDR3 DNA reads TGTGCCAGCAGCTTAACAACCCAGGGGGCCCACTATGGCTACACCTTC.

This CDR3 reads CASSLVGRPQPQHF. CDR3 nucleotide sequence: TGTGCCAGCAGCTTAGTGGGACGGCCTCAGCCCCAGCATTTT. This rearrangement joins TRBV7-9 to TRBJ1-5; D perhaps matches TRBD1 (5 bases). CDR3 length: 14 amino acids. Germline V gene sequence: CDR1 SEHNR, CDR2 FQNEAQ (reference sequence). The V gene lost 1 base and the J gene lost 6 bases, with 10 bases spanning the gap.

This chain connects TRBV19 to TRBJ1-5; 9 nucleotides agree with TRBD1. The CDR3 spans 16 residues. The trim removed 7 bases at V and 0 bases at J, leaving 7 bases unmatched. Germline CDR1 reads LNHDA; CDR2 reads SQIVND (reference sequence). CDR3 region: CASTVGQGISNQPQHF. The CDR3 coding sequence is TGTGCCAGTACCGTCGGACAGGGGATTAGCAATCAGCCCCAGCATTTT.

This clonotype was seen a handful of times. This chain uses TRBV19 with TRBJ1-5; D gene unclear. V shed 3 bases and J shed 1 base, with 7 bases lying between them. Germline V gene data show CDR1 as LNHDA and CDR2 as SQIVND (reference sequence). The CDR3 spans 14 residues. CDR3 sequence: CASSIRASNQPQHF. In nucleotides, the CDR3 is TGTGCCAGTAGTATCCGGGCGAGCAATCAGCCCCAGCATTTT.

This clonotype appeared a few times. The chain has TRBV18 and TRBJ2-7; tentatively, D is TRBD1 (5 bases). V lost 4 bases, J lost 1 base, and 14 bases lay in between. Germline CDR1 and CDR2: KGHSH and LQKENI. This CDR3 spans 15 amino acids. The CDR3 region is CASSLVQQVSYEQYF. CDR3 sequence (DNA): TGTGCCAGCTCACTGGTGCAACAGGTGTCCTACGAGCAGTACTTC.

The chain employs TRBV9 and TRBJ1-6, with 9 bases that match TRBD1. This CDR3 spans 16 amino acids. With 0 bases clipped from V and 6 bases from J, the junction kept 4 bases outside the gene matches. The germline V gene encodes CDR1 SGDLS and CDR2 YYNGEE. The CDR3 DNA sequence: TGTGCCAGCAGCGTAGGACGGACAGGGGCTAATTCACCCCTCCACTTT. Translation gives CASSVGRTGANSPLHF.

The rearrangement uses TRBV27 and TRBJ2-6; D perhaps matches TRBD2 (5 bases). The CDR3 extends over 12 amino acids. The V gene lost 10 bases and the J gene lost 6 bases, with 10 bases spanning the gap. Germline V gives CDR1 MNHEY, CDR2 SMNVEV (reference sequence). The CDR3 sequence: CATRGPANVLTF. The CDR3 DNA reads TGTGCCACTCGCGGGCCGGCCAACGTCCTGACTTTC.

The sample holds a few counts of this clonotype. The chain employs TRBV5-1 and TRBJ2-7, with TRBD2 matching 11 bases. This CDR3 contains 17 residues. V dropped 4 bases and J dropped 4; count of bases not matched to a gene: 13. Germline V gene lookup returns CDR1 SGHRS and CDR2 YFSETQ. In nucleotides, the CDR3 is TGCGCCAGCAGCGACGGACTAGCGGGCCCGGGGGGGTACGAGCAGTACTTC. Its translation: CASSDGLAGPGGYEQYF.

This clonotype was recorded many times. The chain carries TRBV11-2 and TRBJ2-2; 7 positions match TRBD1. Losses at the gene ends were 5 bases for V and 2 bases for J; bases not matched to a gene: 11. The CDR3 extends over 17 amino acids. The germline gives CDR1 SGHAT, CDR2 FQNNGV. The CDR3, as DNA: TGTGCCAGCAGCCCGCAAACAGGGGCGTTCAACACCGGGGAGCTGTTTTTT. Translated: CASSPQTGAFNTGELFF. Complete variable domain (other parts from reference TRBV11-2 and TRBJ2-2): EAGVAQSPRYKIIEKRQSVAFWCNPISGHATLYWYQQILGQGPKLLIQFQNNGVVDDSQLPKDRFSAERLKGVDSTLKIQPAKLEDSAVYLCASSPQTGAFNTGELFFGEGSRLTVL.

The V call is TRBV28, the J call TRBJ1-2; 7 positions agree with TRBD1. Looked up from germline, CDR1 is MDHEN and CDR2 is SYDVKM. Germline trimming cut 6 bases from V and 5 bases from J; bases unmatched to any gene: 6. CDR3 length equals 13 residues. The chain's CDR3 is CASRRGQVYGYTF. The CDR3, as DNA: TGTGCCAGCAGACGAGGACAGGTTTATGGCTACACCTTC.

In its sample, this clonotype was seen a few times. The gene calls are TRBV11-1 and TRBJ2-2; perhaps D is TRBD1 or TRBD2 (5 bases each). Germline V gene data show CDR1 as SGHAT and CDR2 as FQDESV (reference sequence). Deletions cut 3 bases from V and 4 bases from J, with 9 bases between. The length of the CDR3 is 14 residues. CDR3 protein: CASSFEGTTGELFF. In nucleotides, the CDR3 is TGTGCCAGCAGCTTCGAAGGGACCACCGGGGAGCTGTTTTTT.

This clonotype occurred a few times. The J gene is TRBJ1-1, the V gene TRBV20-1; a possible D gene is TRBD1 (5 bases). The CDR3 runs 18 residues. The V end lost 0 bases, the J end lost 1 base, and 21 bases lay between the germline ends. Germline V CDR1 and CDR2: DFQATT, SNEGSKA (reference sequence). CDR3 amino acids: CSARDGASQTPSNTEAFF. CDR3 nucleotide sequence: TGCAGTGCTAGAGATGGGGCCTCCCAAACTCCTTCGAACACTGAAGCTTTCTTT.

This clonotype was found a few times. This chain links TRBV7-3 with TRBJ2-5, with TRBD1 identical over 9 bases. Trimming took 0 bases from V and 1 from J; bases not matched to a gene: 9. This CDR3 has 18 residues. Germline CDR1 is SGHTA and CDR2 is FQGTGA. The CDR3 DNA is TGTGCCAGCAGCTTAACACCACCCGGGACAGGGATCCAAGAGACCCAGTACTTC. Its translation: CASSLTPPGTGIQETQYF.

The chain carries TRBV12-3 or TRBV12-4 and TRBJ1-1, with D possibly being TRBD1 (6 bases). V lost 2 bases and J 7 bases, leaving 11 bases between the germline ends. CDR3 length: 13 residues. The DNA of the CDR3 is TGTGCCAGCAGTTTAAGGGGGGACGGTGAAGCTTTCTTT. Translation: CASSLRGDGEAFF.

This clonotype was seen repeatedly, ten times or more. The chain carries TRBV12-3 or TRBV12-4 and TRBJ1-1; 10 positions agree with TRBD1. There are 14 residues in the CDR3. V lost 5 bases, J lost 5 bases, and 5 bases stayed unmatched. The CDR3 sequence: CASSRTGGTTEAFF. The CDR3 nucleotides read TGTGCCAGCAGTCGGACAGGGGGAACTACTGAAGCTTTCTTT.

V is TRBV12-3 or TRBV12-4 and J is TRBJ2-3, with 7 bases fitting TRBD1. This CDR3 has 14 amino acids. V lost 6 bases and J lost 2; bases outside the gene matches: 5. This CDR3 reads CASSPDRDTDTQYF. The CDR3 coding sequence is TGTGCCAGCAGCCCCGACAGGGACACAGATACGCAGTATTTT.